Listed here are 15 T cell receptor beta chains from one sample, sequenced in a study of blood T cell repertoires in COVID-19. Generated by immunoSEQ multiplex PCR, the TCRdb table keeps only in-frame clones and is missing some. In the table there are about 150,000 clones, roughly 84% of which are singletons. The sequenced sample consisted of peripheral blood. The receptors shown here come from a human donor in a cohort sampled during active COVID-19.

This chain connects TRBV3-1 (or the pseudogene TRBV3-2) to TRBJ2-3; tentatively, D is TRBD2 (5 bases). Germline V gives CDR1 LGHDT, CDR2 YNNKEL (reference sequence). V lost 4 bases to trimming and J lost 6 bases, with 23 bases between them. This CDR3 contains 17 residues. DNA for the CDR3: TGTGCCAGCAGCCTCCCGGGGAGTTGGGGTCGAAGGGATACGCAGTATTTT. Translation gives CASSLPGSWGRRDTQYF.

The chain recombines TRBV5-3 with TRBJ1-2; 8 bases are a match to TRBD1. TRBV5-3 is labeled an ORF, and its function is uncertain. With 0 bases clipped from V and 3 bases from J, the junction kept 4 bases outside the gene matches. The CDR3 covers 15 residues. DNA for the CDR3: TGTGCCAGAAGCTTGGTGGACAGGGTTTACTATGGCTACACCTTC. It specifies CARSLVDRVYYGYTF.

The J gene is TRBJ1-1, the V gene TRBV19; D unclear. The germline CDR1 and CDR2 sequences are LNHDA and SQIVND (reference sequence). This CDR3 region has 12 residues. Trimming took off 7 bases at V and 4 bases at J, with 10 bases between the two ends. The chain's CDR3 is CASKARSTEAFF. DNA for the CDR3: TGTGCCAGTAAGGCAAGGAGCACTGAAGCTTTCTTT.

This clone is a singleton in its sample. J is TRBJ1-5 and V is TRBV19; the match to TRBD1 covers 9 bases. The CDR3 spans 16 residues. Germline lookup yields CDR1 LNHDA and CDR2 SQIVND (reference sequence). The V gene end was trimmed by 5 bases and the J gene end by 0 bases; junction bases not matched to a gene: 5. The CDR3 region is CASSVGQGYSNQPQHF. The CDR3 DNA follows: TGTGCCAGTAGTGTGGGACAGGGTTATAGCAATCAGCCCCAGCATTTT.

CDR3 amino acids: CASSRGTAFF. The CDR3 DNA reads as TGTGCCAGTAGTCGCGGGACAGCTTTCTTT. The chain is built from TRBV19 and TRBJ1-1; possibly TRBD1 for D (5 bases). CDR1 is LNHDA, CDR2 SQIVND, per germline (reference sequence). Between the trimmed V and J ends, which lost 5 bases and 10 bases, there was a span of 8 bases. The CDR3 is 10 residues long.

The rearrangement links TRBV4-3 to TRBJ2-7; D perhaps matches TRBD1 (6 bases). The CDR3 extends over 15 amino acids. The V and J ends lost 1 base and 2 bases respectively, with 12 bases between them. Per germline, CDR1 LGHNA and CDR2 YSLEER. For the CDR3, the DNA is TGCGCCAGCAGCCAAGCCCTACAGGGAGCCTACGAGCAGTACTTC. Translated: CASSQALQGAYEQYF.

The chain employs TRBV7-2 and TRBJ1-2; D possibly corresponds to TRBD1 (6 bases). The V end lost 2 bases, the J end lost 3 bases, and 13 bases lay between the germline ends. The CDR3 is 15 amino acids. CDR1 and CDR2 (germline): SGHTA, FQGNSA. For the CDR3, the DNA is TGTGCCAGCAGCTTAAAACTCACAGGGTACTATGGCTACACCTTC. This codes for CASSLKLTGYYGYTF.

The chain recombines TRBV27 with TRBJ1-2, with D unresolved. CDR3 length: 15 amino acids. The germline V gene encodes CDR1 MNHEY and CDR2 SMNVEV (reference sequence). The ends were cut back, 6 bases at V and 7 bases at J, with 21 bases in the middle. The CDR3 bases are TGTGCCAGCAGCCAATCTCGGGGTATTTCGGGTGGCTACACCTTC. It yields the protein CASSQSRGISGGYTF.

This clone was observed a handful of times. The V gene is TRBV27, the J gene TRBJ2-7, with 7 positions matching TRBD1. CDR3 size: 13 residues. The junction had 7 bases not matched to a gene; V was cut back by 8 bases and J by 3 bases. Germline CDR1 and CDR2: MNHEY and SMNVEV (reference sequence). CDR3 amino acids: CASGRDRLYEQYF. CDR3 nucleotide sequence: TGTGCCAGCGGCCGGGACAGACTCTACGAGCAGTACTTC.

CDR3 sequence reads: CASSQVGGLNYGYTF. In nucleotides, the CDR3 is TGTGCCAGCAGCCAAGTCGGGGGGCTTAACTATGGCTACACCTTC. The V and J genes are TRBV4-2 and TRBJ1-2, with a possible D match to TRBD1 (6 bases). This CDR3 is built from 15 residues. V was trimmed by 1 base and J by 1 base, leaving 10 bases between them. From germline, CDR1 is LGHNA and CDR2 YNFKEQ.

This chain connects TRBV7-9 to TRBJ1-2, with D uncertain. The CDR3 loop spans 12 amino acids. The germline V gene has CDR1 SEHNR and CDR2 FQNEAQ (reference sequence). Trimming pared 5 bases from V and 1 base from J, leaving 5 bases between. The CDR3 protein is CASSLNNYGYTF. In DNA, the CDR3 is TGTGCCAGCAGCCTAAATAACTATGGCTACACCTTC.

This chain uses TRBV6-5 with TRBJ2-7; the D gene is possibly TRBD1 (6 bases). This CDR3 comprises 14 residues. V was cut by 6 bases and J by 7 bases, with 19 bases left in between. Per the germline V gene, CDR1 is MNHEY and CDR2 is SVGAGI. The CDR3 DNA follows: TGTGCCAGCAGGACCCCGGACAGCCCGGGGGAGCAGTACTTC. Translating it yields CASRTPDSPGEQYF.

The rearrangement uses TRBV9 and TRBJ1-6; 8 bases align to TRBD1. CDR3 length: 16 amino acids. CDR1 is SGDLS, CDR2 YYNGEE, per germline. The trim removed 3 bases at V and 3 bases at J, leaving 5 bases unmatched. This CDR3 reads CASSGDGQGYNSPLHF. The CDR3 coding sequence is TGTGCCAGCAGCGGAGACGGACAGGGCTATAATTCACCCCTCCACTTT.

In this sample, this clone turned up a few times. The chain recombines TRBV27 with TRBJ2-2, with 7 bases matching TRBD2. The CDR3 consists of 16 residues. CDR1 and CDR2 from the germline V gene are MNHEY and SMNVEV (reference sequence). J was trimmed by 1 base and V by 5 bases; bases with no gene match: 7. The CDR3 loop reads CASSHRLAWNTGELFF. In DNA, the CDR3 is TGTGCCAGCAGTCACCGACTAGCCTGGAACACCGGGGAGCTGTTTTTT.

The V call is TRBV19, the J call TRBJ2-5, with TRBD2 as a possible D gene (6 bases). CDR3 length: 14 amino acids. The germline V and J ends were trimmed by 4 bases and 2 bases, with 11 bases remaining between them. Germline V CDR1 and CDR2: LNHDA, SQIVND (reference sequence). CDR3 coding DNA: TGTGCCAGTAGTACACTAGCTGGGCAAGAGACCCAGTACTTC. Translated, it gives CASSTLAGQETQYF. Full variable domain (remainder filled in from reference TRBV19 and TRBJ2-5): DGGITQSPKYLFRKEGQNVTLSCEQNLNHDAMYWYRQDPGQGLRLIYYSQIVNDFQKGDIAEGYSVSREKKESFPLTVTSAQKNPTAFYLCASSTLAGQETQYFGPGTRLLVL.